A single sample is the source of the 11 T cell receptor beta chains below, sequenced in a study of T cell responses to AZD1222 COVID-19 vaccine. TCRdb's table, derived via immunoSEQ multiplex PCR, lists solely in-frame clones and lacks some. The repertoire has about 140,000 clones, 89% of them found once; the top ten carry approximately 4.5%. The sample was peripheral blood, taken on day 0 of AZD1222 vaccination. These receptors all come from an adult in good health.

This clone was recorded a few times. This chain links TRBV3-1 (or the pseudogene TRBV3-2) with TRBJ1-4, with no clear D. Trimming cost V 0 bases and J 7 bases, with 18 bases left between them. The CDR3 is made up of 17 amino acids. Germline CDR1 LGHDT, CDR2 YNNKEL (reference sequence). In nucleotides, the CDR3 is TGTGCCAGCAGCCAAGATGCCGGTAACGGGGTTTTTGAAAAACTGTTTTTT. This codes for CASSQDAGNGVFEKLFF.

The chain carries TRBV7-9 and TRBJ1-1; tentative D call: TRBD1 (5 bases). Between the trimmed V and J ends, which lost 5 bases and 1 base, there was a span of 11 bases. There are 14 residues in the CDR3. Germline assignment: CDR1 SEHNR and CDR2 FQNEAQ (reference sequence). Written as DNA, the CDR3 is TGTGCCAGCAGCAAGACCGGGGGGAACACTGAAGCTTTCTTT. Residues: CASSKTGGNTEAFF.

The rearrangement joins TRBV10-2 to TRBJ1-5, with a possible D match to TRBD1 (6 bases). Germline CDR1 reads WSHSY; CDR2 reads SAAADI. V lost 7 bases, J lost 1 base, and 8 bases lay in between. The CDR3 totals 13 residues. CDR3 nucleotides: TGCGCCAGCAAGGGACAAAGCAATCAGCCCCAGCATTTT. This sequence encodes CASKGQSNQPQHF.

This chain connects TRBV11-2 to TRBJ1-5; 8 bases fit TRBD1. Germline assignment: CDR1 SGHAT and CDR2 FQNNGV. The CDR3 loop spans 16 amino acids. After removal of 5 bases from V and 2 bases from J, the junction contained 8 bases not matched to a gene. CDR3 in DNA: TGTGCCAGCAGCGTTACCGGGACAGGAGGCAATCAGCCCCAGCATTTT. Translation: CASSVTGTGGNQPQHF.

This rearrangement joins TRBV20-1 to TRBJ2-1, with a possible D match to TRBD2 (6 bases). The CDR3 consists of 13 residues. Germline V gene sequence: CDR1 DFQATT, CDR2 SNEGSKA (reference sequence). The V gene lost 3 bases and the J gene lost 3 bases, with 9 bases spanning the gap. This CDR3 reads CSASGGDYNEQFF. CDR3 sequence (DNA): TGCAGTGCTAGTGGCGGGGACTACAATGAGCAGTTCTTC.

The chain carries TRBV11-2 and TRBJ2-5; unclear D gene. CDR1 and CDR2 from the germline V gene are SGHAT and FQNNGV. The germline V and J ends were trimmed by 1 base and 5 bases, with 11 bases remaining between them. The CDR3 sequence is 14 residues long. CDR3 in amino acids: CASSLVGLVETQYF. CDR3 nucleotides: TGTGCCAGCAGCTTAGTGGGTCTGGTCGAGACCCAGTACTTC.

The CDR3 DNA sequence: TGTGCCAGCAGCTTAGATCAGGGTTTACAGACCCAGTACTTC. Translating it yields CASSLDQGLQTQYF. This sequence joins TRBV11-2 and TRBJ2-5; possible D gene TRBD1, 5 bases. The length of the CDR3 is 14 residues. The V gene's germline CDR1 is SGHAT and CDR2 FQNNGV. V lost 0 bases and J lost 6, with 11 bases in between.

The chain couples TRBV21-1 to TRBJ1-5. TRBV21-1 is marked as a pseudogene. CDR3 length: 16 amino acids. The CDR3 DNA sequence: TGTGCCAGCATCAGTAAAAATGGACCGACCTATCAGCCCCAGCATTTT. It specifies CASISKNGPTYQPQHF.

In regard to this clone: Other DNA sequences from this sample encode an identical CDR3 as well. The V gene is TRBV6-2 or TRBV6-3, the J gene TRBJ1-3; 7 bases agree with TRBD1. The CDR3 contains 14 residues. Per germline, CDR1 MNHEY and CDR2 SVGEGT. V was pared by 2 bases and J by 3 bases, with 1 base of the junction left unmatched. Here the CDR3 reads CASSYRDSGNTIYF. The CDR3 coding sequence is TGTGCCAGCAGTTACCGGGACAGTGGAAACACCATATATTTT.

The chain combines TRBV5-1 with TRBJ1-4; D is unresolved. Trimming took 6 bases from V and 7 from J, leaving 13 bases between them. This CDR3 region has 13 residues. CDR1 is SGHRS, CDR2 YFSETQ, per germline. CDR3: CASTLTVFEKLFF. CDR3 DNA sequence: TGCGCCAGCACCCTCACGGTATTTGAAAAACTGTTTTTT.

The chain joins TRBV18 to TRBJ2-7; possibly TRBD1 for D (6 bases). CDR1 KGHSH and CDR2 LQKENI come from the germline V gene. The CDR3 runs to 15 residues. V was pared by 2 bases and J by 6 bases, with 17 bases between. The CDR3 loop is CASSPDMARGGEQYF. For the CDR3, the DNA is TGTGCCAGCTCACCAGATATGGCCAGGGGCGGCGAGCAGTACTTC.